This entry is about one T cell receptor beta chain. Antigen unknown. Per the germline V gene, CDR1 is MGHRA and CDR2 is YSYEKL. Trimming removed 1 base at V and 1 base at J, with 10 bases between. The CDR3 spans 15 residues. The data belong to a study of cytomegalovirus exposure and HLA in healthy donors. General study points: With DRB1 most and HLA-C fewest, TCR association rates differed between HLA loci in a later analysis.

Each donor was healthy, and each was a bone marrow donor. The PCR contained 60 Vbeta and 13 Jbeta primers. The assay was immunoSEQ multiplex PCR, and TCRdb's table has in-frame clones only and misses some. The sample includes 100,000 to 150,000 clones, roughly 82% of them seen just once. V gene TRBV4-1 combines with J gene TRBJ1-1; tentatively, D is TRBD1 (5 bases). Sequencing input: PBMCs. This receptor was obtained from a man in his forties or fifties in good health and CMV-seronegative. In nucleotides, the CDR3 is TGCGCCAGCAGCCAAGTGGGCGGGGCGAACACTGAAGCTTTCTTT. This encodes CASSQVGGANTEAFF.